The 14 T cell receptor beta chains listed next were all sequenced from one sample in a study of shared clonotypes between healthy human individuals (dated by TCRdb to 2018 to 2020). Library creation used the immunoSEQ multiplex PCR assay. The clones in this table, taken by TCRdb from immuneACCESS, are in-frame only. Not every clone is retained; where verified, under half of the shortfall comes from an unresolved V gene, and the cause of the rest is unknown. The sample table holds around 1.9 million clones, of which 85% to 95% were seen once. The ten largest account for 1.5% to 2% of the sample. CD8 naive samples were obtained by positive selection for CCR7 among CD45RO-negative cells, yielding a CD45RA+CCR7+ population from which TemRA cells were excluded. The sample comprised naive CD8+ T cells from PBMCs. The cell subset or site label for this specimen denotes: CD45RA+CCR7+. These receptors were taken from a man aged 18 to 29 in good health. Some clones in this sample may be carry-over from other donors' samples.

This chain joins TRBV6-6 and TRBJ2-7, with 7 bases lining up with TRBD1. The CDR3 is 13 amino acids. The ends lost 2 bases at V and 6 bases at J; junction bases unmatched: 4. In germline, CDR1 is MNHNY, CDR2 SVGAGI (reference sequence). The CDR3 region is CASSYDDRAEQYF. The CDR3 DNA reads TGTGCCAGCAGTTACGACGACAGGGCCGAGCAGTACTTC.

The chain combines TRBV4-1 with TRBJ2-4; 7 bases are a match to TRBD2. CDR1 MGHRA and CDR2 YSYEKL come from the germline V gene. The V gene end was trimmed by 2 bases and the J gene end by 3 bases; junction bases not matched to a gene: 10. CDR3 length: 17 residues. The CDR3 region is CASSQREAGVDKNIQYF. The CDR3 DNA reads as TGCGCCAGCAGCCAAAGGGAGGCGGGAGTTGACAAAAACATTCAGTACTTC.

As for this clone: Other nucleotide sequences in the sample specify the same CDR3. This chain joins TRBV6-6 and TRBJ2-7, with D perhaps TRBD1 (6 bases). The germline gives CDR1 MNHNY, CDR2 SVGAGI (reference sequence). The CDR3 consists of 15 residues. With 0 bases removed from V and 0 bases from J, the gap between germline ends came to 9 bases. The chain's CDR3 is CASSYSGGTSYEQYF. As DNA, the CDR3 is TGTGCCAGCAGTTACTCTGGGGGCACCTCCTACGAGCAGTACTTC.

In its sample, this clone was seen once. The CDR3: CASSSGTVGNQPQHF. The CDR3 DNA is TGTGCCAGCAGCTCTGGCACAGTCGGAAATCAGCCCCAGCATTTT. The rearrangement links TRBV13 to TRBJ1-5; D gene unclear. The CDR3 spans 15 residues. V gave up 4 bases and J gave up 4 bases, with 14 bases separating them. Germline loops: CDR1 PRHDT, CDR2 FYEKMQ (reference sequence). Complete variable domain (other parts from reference TRBV13 and TRBJ1-5): AAGVIQSPRHLIKEKRETATLKCYPIPRHDTVYWYQQGPGQDPQFLISFYEKMQSDKGSIPDRFSAQQFSDYHSELNMSSLELGDSALYFCASSSGTVGNQPQHFGDGTRLSIL.

The chain is built from TRBV28 and TRBJ2-3; D might be TRBD2 (6 bases). Trimming stripped 5 bases from V and 2 bases from J, with 17 bases between. The CDR3 extends over 16 amino acids. CDR1 and CDR2 (germline): MDHEN, SYDVKM. The CDR3 region has the DNA TGTGCCAGCAGTGAAGGACTACTTCTGAACACAGATACGCAGTATTTT. Translated, it gives CASSEGLLLNTDTQYF.

This chain connects TRBV6-1 to TRBJ2-5; 13 bases map to TRBD2. The V gene end was trimmed by 6 bases and the J gene end by 2 bases; junction bases not matched to a gene: 0. The length of the CDR3 is 14 residues. The V gene's germline CDR1 is MNHNS and CDR2 SASEGT. CDR3 region: CASRLAGGQETQYF. Here the CDR3 DNA reads TGTGCCAGCAGACTAGCGGGAGGGCAAGAGACCCAGTACTTC.

This chain joins TRBV6-6 and TRBJ1-1; D is uncertain. With 8 bases removed from V and 5 bases from J, the gap between germline ends came to 15 bases. The germline V gene has CDR1 MNHNY and CDR2 SVGAGI (reference sequence). The CDR3 is 13 residues long. For the CDR3, the DNA is TGTGCCAGCGGCGCCGATGGGAATACTGAAGCTTTCTTT. Its translation: CASGADGNTEAFF.

This rearrangement joins TRBV11-2 to TRBJ2-2; 12 bases map to TRBD2. V lost 5 bases and J lost 2; bases outside the gene matches: 6. The CDR3 extends over 17 amino acids. The germline V gene has CDR1 SGHAT and CDR2 FQNNGV. The CDR3 DNA is TGTGCCAGCAGCGCCCGACTAGCGGGAGATAACACCGGGGAGCTGTTTTTT. Residues: CASSARLAGDNTGELFF. Full variable domain (remainder filled in from reference TRBV11-2 and TRBJ2-2): EAGVAQSPRYKIIEKRQSVAFWCNPISGHATLYWYQQILGQGPKLLIQFQNNGVVDDSQLPKDRFSAERLKGVDSTLKIQPAKLEDSAVYLCASSARLAGDNTGELFFGEGSRLTVL.

As for this clone: This sample also contains other DNA sequences that code for the same CDR3. The V call is TRBV5-6, the J call TRBJ2-3, with D possibly TRBD2 on 5 matching bases. The CDR3 has 16 amino acids. The germline V gene encodes CDR1 SGHDT and CDR2 YYEEEE. V was cut by 5 bases and J by 0 bases, with 16 bases left in between. CDR3 nucleotide sequence: TGTGCCAGCAGTCTGGGCGGGCGGCTAAGCACAGATACGCAGTATTTT. Residues: CASSLGGRLSTDTQYF. The full variable domain, rest sourced from reference TRBV5-6 and TRBJ2-3, is DAGVTQSPTHLIKTRGQQVTLRCSPKSGHDTVSWYQQALGQGPQFIFQYYEEEERQRGNFPDRFSGHQFPNYSSELNVNALLLGDSALYLCASSLGGRLSTDTQYFGPGTRLTVL.

The rearrangement links TRBV4-1 to TRBJ1-1; maybe TRBD1 (5 bases). Germline CDR1 and CDR2: MGHRA and YSYEKL. This CDR3 region has 11 residues. V was shortened by 5 bases and J by 10 bases, with 11 bases between the two germline ends. The CDR3 protein is CASSGWGGAFF. CDR3 bases: TGCGCCAGCAGCGGGTGGGGGGGAGCTTTCTTT.

The chain recombines TRBV28 with TRBJ2-7, with a tentative D call TRBD1 (6 bases). The ends were cut back, 8 bases at V and 2 bases at J, with 19 bases in the middle. This CDR3 is built from 15 residues. CDR1 is MDHEN, CDR2 SYDVKM, per germline. The CDR3 region has the DNA TGTGCCAGCGATGGGACGGGACACGCCGCCTACGAGCAGTACTTC. As protein: CASDGTGHAAYEQYF.

V gene TRBV7-9 combines with J gene TRBJ1-1; D unclear. Per the germline V gene, CDR1 is SEHNR and CDR2 is FQNEAQ (reference sequence). There are 15 residues in the CDR3. V lost 5 bases, J lost 0 bases, and 13 bases lay in between. The CDR3: CASSPYTSLNTEAFF. The CDR3 bases are TGTGCCAGCAGCCCGTACACGTCACTGAACACTGAAGCTTTCTTT.

The rearrangement joins TRBV28 to TRBJ2-1; no clear D. The germline V and J ends were trimmed by 6 bases and 11 bases, with 14 bases remaining between them. Germline V gene lookup returns CDR1 MDHEN and CDR2 SYDVKM. The CDR3 sequence is 12 residues long. CDR3 sequence reads: CASRPGRLKQFF. The CDR3 nucleotides are TGTGCCAGCAGGCCTGGACGCCTAAAGCAGTTCTTC. Full variable domain (outside the CDR3, taken from reference TRBV28 and TRBJ2-1): DVKVTQSSRYLVKRTGEKVFLECVQDMDHENMFWYRQDPGLGLRLIYFSYDVKMKEKGDIPEGYSVSREKKERFSLILESASTNQTSMYLCASRPGRLKQFFGPGTRLTVL.

V and J are TRBV14 and TRBJ2-7, with TRBD1 identical over 8 bases. The germline gives CDR1 SGHDN, CDR2 FVKESK. The junction had 4 bases not matched to a gene; V was cut back by 0 bases and J by 3 bases. The CDR3 is 15 amino acids. The chain's CDR3 is CASSQDRDRNYEQYF. Here the CDR3 DNA reads TGTGCCAGCAGCCAAGATCGGGACAGGAACTACGAGCAGTACTTC. The whole variable domain, filled in from reference TRBV14 and TRBJ2-7, reads EAGVTQFPSHSVIEKGQTVTLRCDPISGHDNLYWYRRVMGKEIKFLLHFVKESKQDESGMPNNRFLAERTGGTYSTLKVQPAELEDSGVYFCASSQDRDRNYEQYFGPGTRLTVT.